This T cell receptor (beta chain) was recovered during a study of blood T cells in healthy people across ages. A second PCR, run for about 7 to 11 cycles, used a sample-barcoded 5' primer plus a J-beta primer mix. A template-switch adaptor containing 12 random nucleotides labeled each cDNA molecule. One entry per CDR3 protein, called by TCRdb with MiXCR from the 5' RACE reads. Among 750,000 to 950,000 distinct CDR3 sequences, almost 30% were seen once, and the ten largest hold roughly 10%. The CDR3 is made up of 13 amino acids. Trimming left V 0 bases short and J 2 bases short, with 6 bases between. CDR1 and CDR2 from the germline V gene are SGHRS and YFSETQ. This clonotype was recorded many times. This sample was also put to use in a study of T cells of mothers and their children. As reported in that work: Donation involved three healthy Caucasian mothers and the six children that they had.

Sequencing input: blood. This chain uses TRBV5-1 with TRBJ2-7; D is possibly TRBD1 or TRBD2 (5 bases each). This TCR came from a middle-aged woman in good health. The CDR3 spells CASSLAGPYEQYF. The CDR3 nucleotides are TGCGCCAGCAGCTTGGCGGGGCCCTACGAGCAGTACTTC.